This T cell receptor beta chain came from a study of blood T cell repertoires in COVID-19. Participants were aged about 18 to 90 years from 20 to 30 US areas. Cohort allocation depended upon clinical history that participants reported. V was trimmed by 3 bases and J by 3 bases, leaving 4 bases between them. The CDR3 sequence is 13 residues long. Germline assignment: CDR1 KGHDR and CDR2 SFDVKD. Per the original methods: Using reference gene primer amplification, nucleated cell counts were estimated. Sequenced by immunoSEQ multiplex PCR; TCRdb stores in-frame clones only, minus some. D and trimming come from the DNA, and the V and J calls and clone size come from that table. The top ten clones hold roughly 6% of a sample with fewer than 200,000 clones, about 84% of them seen once.

The sequencing sample was made of PBMCs or T cells enriched from blood (not recorded which). The sequence derives from a woman aged 40 to 55 with acute COVID-19. This chain uses TRBV24-1 with TRBJ2-2; D is unclear. The CDR3 DNA sequence: TGTGCCACCAGTGATCGTTACACCGGGGAGCTGTTTTTT. It specifies CATSDRYTGELFF.